Below are 22 T cell receptor beta chains sequenced from a single sample in a study of cytomegalovirus exposure and HLA in healthy donors. The PCR had 60 Vbeta and 13 Jbeta primers. Repertoires were generated with immunoSEQ multiplex PCR, while TCRdb's copy carries only in-frame clones and drops some. Counted here are fewer than 120,000 clones, 79% occurring once; the ten biggest clones make up 6.2%. Sequenced material: PBMCs. The source is a man between 25 and 39 years old in good health and CMV-seropositive.

V gene TRBV11-2 combines with J gene TRBJ2-7; 13 nucleotides agree with TRBD2. The CDR3 covers 13 residues. Per the germline V gene, CDR1 is SGHAT and CDR2 is FQNNGV. V was clipped by 6 bases and J by 6 bases; unmatched bases: 2. CDR3 sequence (DNA): TGTGCCAGCAGGGGGACTAGCGGGGCCGAGCAGTACTTC. Its translation is CASRGTSGAEQYF.

The chain joins TRBV7-8 to TRBJ2-1; TRBD1 agrees at 10 bases. The CDR3 extends over 15 amino acids. Looked up from germline, CDR1 is SGHVS and CDR2 is FQNEAQ. J gave up 4 bases and V 5 bases, and 5 bases lay outside the gene matches. The CDR3 region is CASSRGQGPYNEQFF. CDR3 nucleotide sequence: TGTGCCAGCAGCCGGGGACAGGGGCCATACAATGAGCAGTTCTTC.

The chain links TRBV25-1 to TRBJ1-6; D unclear. The V gene lost 2 bases and the J gene lost 0 bases, with 11 bases spanning the gap. CDR3 length equals 17 residues. The germline gives CDR1 MGHDK, CDR2 SYGVNS. The CDR3 reads CASSEHPLSSYNSPLHF. CDR3 nucleotide sequence: TGTGCCAGCAGTGAACATCCCCTCAGCTCCTATAATTCACCCCTCCACTTT.

This chain uses TRBV21-1 with TRBJ1-4; TRBD1, the table's D call, was not compared with the DNA. TRBV21-1 is annotated as a pseudogene. The CDR3 contains 15 residues. Here the CDR3 DNA reads TGTGCCAGCAGCTCACGGACAGGGTTAAATGAAAAACTGTTTTTT. Translated: CASSSRTGLNEKLFF.

The gene calls are TRBV9 and TRBJ1-1; D gene unclear. Deletions cut 0 bases from V and 5 bases from J, with 8 bases between. CDR3 length: 13 amino acids. Germline loops: CDR1 SGDLS, CDR2 YYNGEE. CDR3 nucleotides: TGTGCCAGCAGCGTAGTTACGGAGACTGAAGCTTTCTTT. Translated, it gives CASSVVTETEAFF.

As regards this clone: Relative to the germline gene, one junction end is altered; a read error may explain this. J is TRBJ1-2 and V is TRBV30, with 10 bases lining up with TRBD1. Germline CDR1 reads GTSNPN; CDR2 reads SVGIG (reference sequence). The CDR3 has 16 amino acids. In DNA, the CDR3 is TGTGCCTGGAGTGGAGACAGGGGGCGCAGTGACTATGGCTGCACCTTC. Its translation is CAWSGDRGRSDYGCTF.

The gene calls are TRBV4-2 and TRBJ2-5, with TRBD2 identical over 7 bases. Germline V gene lookup returns CDR1 LGHNA and CDR2 YNFKEQ. The CDR3 consists of 14 residues. Trimming at V came to 0 bases and at J to 5 bases, leaving 3 bases not matched to a gene. The CDR3 region is CASSQDREGETQYF. The DNA for the CDR3 is TGTGCCAGCAGCCAAGATAGGGAGGGGGAGACCCAGTACTTC.

This sequence joins TRBV11-3 and TRBJ2-7; 9 positions match TRBD1. This CDR3 contains 15 residues. CDR1 and CDR2 (germline): SGHNT, YENEEA. The V and J ends lost 5 bases and 2 bases, in that order; junction bases with no gene match: 7. The CDR3 is CASSRRGTGPYEQYF. CDR3 nucleotides: TGTGCCAGCAGCCGACGGGGGACAGGGCCCTACGAGCAGTACTTC.

This sequence joins TRBV9 and TRBJ1-2; 7 bases fit TRBD1. V shed 4 bases and J 4 bases; nucleotides not matched to a gene: 4. The CDR3 extends over 13 amino acids. Germline V gene data show CDR1 as SGDLS and CDR2 as YYNGEE. CDR3 residues: CASSTGQTYGYTF. CDR3 DNA: TGTGCCAGCAGCACGGGACAGACCTATGGCTACACCTTC.

V usage is TRBV6-5 and J usage is TRBJ2-1, with 11 bases aligning to TRBD2. The V segment lost 7 bases and the J segment 4 bases; nucleotides outside the gene matches: 6. Germline CDR1 is MNHEY and CDR2 is SVGAGI. CDR3 size: 15 residues. The CDR3 DNA is TGTGCCAGCATTCCGACTAGCGGGGCTTACAATGAGCAGTTCTTC. Translated, it gives CASIPTSGAYNEQFF.

Comment on this clone: At one boundary the junction diverges from the germline segment, which might be a read error. The sample contains more than one DNA sequence encoding this CDR3. This sequence joins TRBV7-9 and TRBJ2-7; weak D call: TRBD1 (5 bases). Germline V gene lookup returns CDR1 SEHNR and CDR2 FQNEAQ (reference sequence). This CDR3 has 13 residues. CDR3 residues: CSSSLVGAYEQYF. Written as DNA, the CDR3 is TGTTCCAGCAGCTTAGTAGGGGCCTACGAGCAGTACTTC.

The chain employs TRBV11-3 and TRBJ2-7, with 8 bases identical to TRBD1. The germline CDR1 and CDR2 sequences are SGHNT and YENEEA. The length of the CDR3 is 15 residues. With V trimmed by 3 bases and J by 7 bases, 11 bases remained unmatched. Here the CDR3 reads CASSFRTGSSMEQYF. CDR3 in DNA: TGTGCCAGCAGCTTCCGGACAGGGTCGAGTATGGAGCAGTACTTC.

The gene calls are TRBV5-5 and TRBJ1-4; a possible D gene is TRBD1 (6 bases). Deletions cut 4 bases from V and 0 bases from J, with 13 bases between. This CDR3 spans 16 amino acids. Germline V gene sequence: CDR1 SGHKS, CDR2 YYEKEE (reference sequence). The DNA for the CDR3 is TGTGCCAGCAGCCCACCCACAGGGACAACTAATGAAAAACTGTTTTTT. Its protein is CASSPPTGTTNEKLFF.

This chain connects TRBV27 to TRBJ1-4; 9 bases agree with TRBD1. The CDR3 spans 14 residues. CDR1 and CDR2 from the germline V gene are MNHEY and SMNVEV (reference sequence). J gave up 7 bases and V 8 bases, and 8 bases lay outside the gene matches. CDR3 amino acids: CASALGQGGEKLFF. DNA of the CDR3: TGTGCCAGCGCATTGGGACAGGGAGGTGAAAAACTGTTTTTT.

The chain couples TRBV4-2 to TRBJ2-1, with D tentatively TRBD2 (5 bases). The CDR3 loop spans 13 amino acids. V lost 1 base, J lost 6 bases, and 7 bases lay in between. Germline V gene sequence: CDR1 LGHNA, CDR2 YNFKEQ. The CDR3 DNA sequence: TGTGCCAGCAGCCAAGGCGCGGGCAATGAGCAGTTCTTC. Translating gives CASSQGAGNEQFF.

The chain combines TRBV15 with TRBJ1-6; D remains unclear. The germline V gene has CDR1 LNHNV and CDR2 YYDKDF (reference sequence). This CDR3 has 15 residues. The V and J ends lost 0 bases and 5 bases respectively, with 8 bases between them. The CDR3 DNA follows: TGTGCCACCAGCAGAGATCCGCAGAATAATTCACCCCTCCACTTT. It encodes CATSRDPQNNSPLHF.

This chain uses TRBV7-2 with TRBJ2-3; the match to TRBD2 covers 10 bases. V lost 2 bases, J lost 5 bases, and 4 bases stayed unmatched. There are 15 residues in the CDR3. Per the germline V gene, CDR1 is SGHTA and CDR2 is FQGNSA. The DNA of the CDR3 is TGTGCCAGCAGCTTAAGTTTAGCGGGGGGAGATACGCAGTATTTT. It yields the protein CASSLSLAGGDTQYF.

The genes are TRBV11-2 and TRBJ1-3; D is ambiguous. V shed 3 bases and J shed 2 bases, with 11 bases lying between them. Germline CDR1 is SGHAT and CDR2 is FQNNGV. The CDR3 covers 15 residues. The CDR3 DNA is TGTGCCAGCAGCTTTCAATCCGGGGCTGGAAACACCATATATTTT. This encodes CASSFQSGAGNTIYF.

The chain joins TRBV21-1 to TRBJ2-4; the D call TRBD2 from the table was never checked on the DNA. TRBV21-1 is deemed a pseudogene. The CDR3 totals 13 residues. In nucleotides, the CDR3 is TGTGCCAGCAGCCCTAGCGGGAACAACATTCAGTACTTC. Amino acid sequence: CASSPSGNNIQYF.

CDR3 nucleotides: TGTGCCAGCAGCACGGACAGCTCTGGAAACACCATATATTTT. It yields the protein CASSTDSSGNTIYF. This sequence joins TRBV6-6 and TRBJ1-3, with a tentative D call TRBD1 (6 bases). Germline CDR1 is MNHNY and CDR2 is SVGAGI (reference sequence). The length of the CDR3 is 14 residues. Trimming cost V 6 bases and J 0 bases, with 9 bases left between them.

This chain joins TRBV11-2 and TRBJ2-7; 10 bases map to TRBD1. Germline CDR1 SGHAT, CDR2 FQNNGV. Trimming cost V 3 bases and J 7 bases; bases outside gene matches: 6. The CDR3 totals 14 residues. The CDR3 DNA sequence: TGTGCCAGCAGCTTGCGGGACAGGGGAGGGGAGCAGTACTTC. Amino acid sequence: CASSLRDRGGEQYF.

V gene TRBV13 combines with J gene TRBJ2-3; TRBD1 is a possible D gene (5 bases). The CDR3 runs to 13 residues. Between the trimmed V and J ends, which lost 3 bases and 3 bases, there was a span of 7 bases. The germline V gene encodes CDR1 PRHDT and CDR2 FYEKMQ (reference sequence). CDR3 sequence (DNA): TGTGCCAGCAGCTTGCAGGGTACAGATACGCAGTATTTT. Protein: CASSLQGTDTQYF.